This T cell receptor beta chain was profiled in a study of OX40 agonist ivuxolimab in advanced cancers. Study in general: Cohort: approximately 79% men, mean age approximately 66, aged about 23 to 79. Past anti-PD-1, anti-PD-L1 or anti-CTLA-4 therapy was accepted, and roughly 38% had received some.

General study findings and limits: The study found among the lowest clonal expansion in partial responders at 0.1-3.0 mg/kg.

There are 13 residues in the CDR3. Germline V CDR1 and CDR2: MDHEN, SYDVKM. V dropped 7 bases and J dropped 5; count of bases not matched to a gene: 3. Measured with immunoSEQ multiplex PCR; TCRdb has only the in-frame clones, and not every one. This table holds around 94,000 clones, approximately 89% found once. Notes on this clone: What it recognizes is unknown.

The source is an adult with an advanced solid tumor such as melanoma, head and neck, liver or kidney cancer. The source material was CD4+ or CD8+ T cells sorted from blood, sampled in a trial of the OX40 agonist ivuxolimab. The chain employs TRBV28 and TRBJ1-5; the match to TRBD1 covers 9 bases. CDR3 coding DNA: TGTGCCAGCACCAGGACAGGGGATCAGCCCCAGCATTTT. This encodes CASTRTGDQPQHF.